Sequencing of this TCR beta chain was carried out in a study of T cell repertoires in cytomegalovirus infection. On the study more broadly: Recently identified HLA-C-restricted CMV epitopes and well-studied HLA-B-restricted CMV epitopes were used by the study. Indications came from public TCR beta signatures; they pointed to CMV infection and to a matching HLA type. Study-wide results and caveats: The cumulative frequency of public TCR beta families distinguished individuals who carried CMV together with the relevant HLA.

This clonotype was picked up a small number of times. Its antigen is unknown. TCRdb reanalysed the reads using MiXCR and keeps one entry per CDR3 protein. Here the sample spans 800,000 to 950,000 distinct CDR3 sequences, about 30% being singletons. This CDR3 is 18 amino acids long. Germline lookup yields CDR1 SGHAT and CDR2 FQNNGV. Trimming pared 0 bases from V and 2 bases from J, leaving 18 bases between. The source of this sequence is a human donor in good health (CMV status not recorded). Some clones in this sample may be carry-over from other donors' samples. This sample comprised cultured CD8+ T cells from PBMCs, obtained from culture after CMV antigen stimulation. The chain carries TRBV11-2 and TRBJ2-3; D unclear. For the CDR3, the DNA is TGTGCCAGCAGCTTAGAACGTATAGGCTTGCCCAACACAGATACGCAGTATTTT. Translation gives CASSLERIGLPNTDTQYF.